The 14 T cell receptor beta chains below come from one sample, sequenced in a study of blood T cell repertoires in COVID-19. The table came from immunoSEQ multiplex PCR; TCRdb's copy has only in-frame clones and leaves some out. The sample holds 230,000 or so clones, approximately 84% seen once. Input material: PBMCs or T cells enriched from blood (not recorded which). The receptors stem from a man aged 50 or older who had recovered from COVID-19.

This rearrangement joins TRBV5-1 to TRBJ2-2; TRBD2 is a possible D gene (7 bases). Germline CDR1 and CDR2: SGHRS and YFSETQ. CDR3 size: 15 residues. Trimming cost V 6 bases and J 5 bases, with 17 bases left between them. The CDR3: CASTPAGALTGELFF. The DNA for the CDR3 is TGCGCCAGCACCCCGGCGGGGGCGTTAACCGGGGAGCTGTTTTTT.

This clone was detected once. The chain couples TRBV7-2 to TRBJ2-7; 11 bases are shared with TRBD2. With V trimmed by 1 base and J by 2 bases, 1 base remained unmatched. From germline, CDR1 is SGHTA and CDR2 FQGNSA. The CDR3 has 15 residues. This CDR3 reads CASSLELAGAYEQYF. CDR3 DNA: TGTGCCAGCAGCTTAGAACTAGCGGGAGCCTACGAGCAGTACTTC.

The J gene is TRBJ2-5, the V gene TRBV5-4; 7 bases are a match to TRBD2. This CDR3 contains 16 residues. In germline, CDR1 is SGHNT, CDR2 YYREEE (reference sequence). V trimming: 4 bases; J trimming: 5 bases; junction bases outside the gene matches: 14. The CDR3 here is CASSPGGGRGDETQYF. CDR3 in DNA: TGTGCCAGCAGCCCCGGGGGAGGGAGAGGAGATGAGACCCAGTACTTC.

The chain is built from TRBV19 and TRBJ2-2; 7 positions agree with TRBD2. Germline assignment: CDR1 LNHDA and CDR2 SQIVND (reference sequence). The CDR3 is 15 residues long. The ends lost 6 bases at V and 5 bases at J; junction bases unmatched: 9. The CDR3 sequence: CASSQGRAGTGELFF. In nucleotides, the CDR3 is TGTGCCAGTAGCCAAGGGAGGGCCGGAACCGGGGAGCTGTTTTTT.

This clone was seen more than once but under ten times. This chain connects TRBV9 to TRBJ1-2, with D maybe TRBD1 (5 bases). The CDR3 is made up of 15 amino acids. In germline, CDR1 is SGDLS, CDR2 YYNGEE. The V gene lost 2 bases and the J gene lost 3 bases, with 14 bases spanning the gap. The CDR3 is CASSVADTGHYGYTF. The CDR3, as DNA: TGTGCCAGCAGCGTGGCGGACACCGGACACTATGGCTACACCTTC.

The chain joins TRBV18 to TRBJ2-1, with 7 bases that match TRBD1. V lost 1 base, J lost 5 bases, and 5 bases stayed unmatched. CDR1 is KGHSH, CDR2 LQKENI, per germline. This CDR3 has 15 residues. The CDR3 bases are TGTGCCAGCTCACCACAGGGGGCTATAAACAATGAGCAGTTCTTC. It specifies CASSPQGAINNEQFF.

The chain combines TRBV15 with TRBJ2-3, with TRBD1 matching 10 bases. Germline values: CDR1 LNHNV, CDR2 YYDKDF (reference sequence). The CDR3 spans 15 residues. The V segment lost 7 bases and the J segment 5 bases; nucleotides outside the gene matches: 9. For the CDR3, the DNA is TGTGCCACCAACGCGGGACAGGGGATCGGAGATACGCAGTATTTT. This sequence encodes CATNAGQGIGDTQYF.

The genes are TRBV4-2 and TRBJ2-1; weak D call: TRBD2 (5 bases). The germline CDR1 and CDR2 sequences are LGHNA and YNFKEQ. The CDR3 sequence is 14 residues long. Trimming left V 4 bases short and J 9 bases short, with 16 bases between. The CDR3 nucleotides read TGTGCCAGCAGCCTAGGAGTAGGTGCGGGTGAGCAGTTCTTC. It encodes CASSLGVGAGEQFF.

The V gene is TRBV7-8, the J gene TRBJ2-5, with a possible D match to TRBD1 (5 bases). The CDR3 is 16 residues long. Trimming took off 5 bases at V and 4 bases at J, with 20 bases between the two ends. The germline V gene has CDR1 SGHVS and CDR2 FQNEAQ. As DNA, the CDR3 is TGTGCCAGCAGCCGGGTCCAGGGTTTGTTCGTAGAGACCCAGTACTTC. It is translated as CASSRVQGLFVETQYF.

The CDR3 sequence: CASSLATGTSLGNEQFF. The CDR3 coding sequence is TGCGCCAGCAGCTTGGCGACCGGGACTAGCCTCGGCAATGAGCAGTTCTTC. The genes are TRBV5-1 and TRBJ2-1, with 9 bases that match TRBD2. J gave up 6 bases and V 0 bases, and 10 bases lay outside the gene matches. Germline CDR1 reads SGHRS; CDR2 reads YFSETQ. The CDR3 consists of 17 residues.

This sequence joins TRBV9 and TRBJ1-5; perhaps TRBD1 as D (5 bases). Between the trimmed V and J ends, which lost 4 bases and 2 bases, there was a span of 19 bases. Germline CDR1 SGDLS, CDR2 YYNGEE. The CDR3 extends over 17 amino acids. Written as DNA, the CDR3 is TGTGCCAGCAGCCTAGAACCGGACACCTGGGGCAATCAGCCCCAGCATTTT. It is translated as CASSLEPDTWGNQPQHF. The whole variable domain, remainder taken from reference TRBV9 and TRBJ1-5, is DSGVTQTPKHLITATGQRVTLRCSPRSGDLSVYWYQQSLDQGLQFLIQYYNGEERAKGNILERFSAQQFPDLHSELNLSSLELGDSALYFCASSLEPDTWGNQPQHFGDGTRLSIL.

This clone was observed a handful of times. The chain employs TRBV9 and TRBJ1-5; TRBD1 is a possible D gene (5 bases). CDR1 and CDR2 from the germline V gene are SGDLS and YYNGEE. The CDR3 loop spans 15 amino acids. V was clipped by 3 bases and J by 0 bases, with 10 bases between them. The CDR3 loop reads CASSAGTLSNQPQHF. The DNA of the CDR3 is TGTGCCAGCAGCGCCGGGACTCTTAGCAATCAGCCCCAGCATTTT.

This rearrangement joins TRBV11-2 to TRBJ2-2, with 8 bases that match TRBD1. CDR1 is SGHAT, CDR2 FQNNGV, per germline. The CDR3 is made up of 18 amino acids. Trimming cost V 1 base and J 0 bases; bases outside gene matches: 7. CDR3 coding DNA: TGTGCCAGCAGCTTAGGAGGTTCGGGACAGGCGAACACCGGGGAGCTGTTTTTT. Translated: CASSLGGSGQANTGELFF.

This clone showed up many times. The chain is built from TRBV6-5 and TRBJ1-2; 10 positions match TRBD1. The CDR3 totals 14 residues. J was trimmed by 6 bases and V by 10 bases; bases with no gene match: 11. The germline CDR1 and CDR2 sequences are MNHEY and SVGAGI. CDR3 DNA sequence: TGTGCCACAGTAGGGTTAGGGACAGGGGATGGCTACACCTTC. Its protein product is CATVGLGTGDGYTF.